This is a list of T cell receptor beta chains from one sample in a study of radiation and T cells in renal cell carcinoma. Produced via immunoSEQ multiplex PCR; TCRdb's table is partial and in-frame only. The sample gives about 170,000 clones, about 85% of which show up once; approximately 11% is in the top ten. The source was blood, collected from a patient whose treatment included radiotherapy and nephrectomy. These receptors were taken from a woman between 50 and 59 years old with renal cell carcinoma. CDR3s include the opening cysteine and the closing phenylalanine or tryptophan. The order of the fields is J gene, V gene, CDR3 protein.

J gene: TRBJ2-7; V gene: TRBV9; CDR3 protein: CASSPTRGYTYEQYF
J gene: TRBJ2-3; V gene: TRBV12-5; CDR3 protein: CASGPVRGVKADTQYF
J gene: TRBJ1-1; V gene: TRBV7-6; CDR3 protein: CASSWGQAGNTEAFF
J gene: TRBJ2-5; V gene: TRBV10-3; CDR3 protein: CATMGADLETQYF
J gene: TRBJ1-5; V gene: TRBV27; CDR3 protein: CASSLYWTGGNQPQHF
J gene: TRBJ2-7; V gene: TRBV5-1; CDR3 protein: CASSLGREQYF
J gene: TRBJ1-1; V gene: TRBV6-5; CDR3 protein: CASTPDRGRKAFF
J gene: TRBJ1-3; V gene: TRBV4-1; CDR3 protein: CASSQEQAAGSGNTIYF
J gene: TRBJ1-1; V gene: TRBV7-9; CDR3 protein: CASTKPGGFTEAFF
J gene: TRBJ2-2; V gene: TRBV19; CDR3 protein: CASDKDRTRPGELFF
J gene: TRBJ1-2; V gene: TRBV2; CDR3 protein: CASSEGQNYGYTF
J gene: TRBJ1-2; V gene: TRBV5-1; CDR3 protein: CASSLRNYGYTF
J gene: TRBJ1-2; V gene: TRBV19; CDR3 protein: CASSIETAGDGYTF
J gene: TRBJ2-7; V gene: TRBV18; CDR3 protein: CASSPPLAGGFYEQYF
J gene: TRBJ1-4; V gene: TRBV6-6; CDR3 protein: CATTGANEKLFF
J gene: TRBJ2-5; V gene: TRBV9; CDR3 protein: CASSVGPRQETQYF
J gene: TRBJ2-7; V gene: TRBV5-1; CDR3 protein: CASSLGTDSYEQYF
J gene: TRBJ1-6; V gene: TRBV7-9; CDR3 protein: CASSFRGDSPLHF
J gene: TRBJ2-7; V gene: TRBV19; CDR3 protein: CASSPPGTPSYEQYF
J gene: TRBJ2-1; V gene: TRBV7-8; CDR3 protein: CASSPPELAGGPLNEQFF
J gene: TRBJ2-7; V gene: TRBV2; CDR3 protein: CASSDSRIYEQYF
J gene: TRBJ1-1; V gene: TRBV19; CDR3 protein: CASSPGTGTTEAFF
J gene: TRBJ2-6; V gene: TRBV19; CDR3 protein: CASSIVTGRVGANVLTF
J gene: TRBJ2-2; V gene: TRBV30; CDR3 protein: CAWSPPGELFF
J gene: TRBJ1-1; V gene: TRBV5-1; CDR3 protein: CASSLSSDTEAFF
J gene: TRBJ1-1; V gene: TRBV19; CDR3 protein: CATKTVGGTEAFF
J gene: TRBJ1-2; V gene: TRBV25-1; CDR3 protein: CASSREQGARYGYTF
J gene: TRBJ2-2; V gene: TRBV19; CDR3 protein: CASSILGQSTGELFF
J gene: TRBJ1-5; V gene: TRBV7-2; CDR3 protein: CASSSDRDQPQHF
J gene: TRBJ1-1; V gene: TRBV7-9; CDR3 protein: CASSLADRGGGSEAFF